This T cell receptor beta chain was recorded in a study of T cell clonality in common variable immunodeficiency. TCRdb's copy holds only in-frame clones and misses some; the assay was immunoSEQ multiplex PCR. The repertoire yields 16,000 or so clones, none seen only once; the top ten contain approximately 14%. Whole-study results and caveats: In common variable immunodeficiency, TCR beta chains reportedly carried fewer deletions and N-nucleotide insertions.

Germline assignment: CDR1 KGHSH and CDR2 LQKENI. The CDR3 has 14 amino acids. With 2 bases clipped from V and 5 bases from J, the junction kept 5 bases outside the gene matches. This clone was counted at least ten times. Its antigen is unidentified. The read ends 3 residues shy of where the CDR3 ends; the end is completed using the germline J gene. The origin of this receptor is a human donor with common variable immunodeficiency. The genes are TRBV18 and TRBJ2-7; 8 bases are shared with TRBD1. Sequencing used peripheral blood mononuclear cells. The sequenced part of the CDR3 DNA is TGTGCCAGCTCACCAACAGGGGGGCAGGACGAG. It yields the protein CASSPTGGQDE. The whole CDR3 is CASSPTGGQDEQYF.